The source of this TCR beta chain is a study of blood T cell repertoires in COVID-19. Study summary: T cells, B-cell-depleted T cells, or PBMCs provided the cDNA or gDNA that served as material.

V was clipped by 0 bases and J by 11 bases, with 8 bases between them. This CDR3 has 11 amino acids. Germline CDR1 is GTSNPN and CDR2 is SVGIG (reference sequence). This table comes from immunoSEQ multiplex PCR, and its TCRdb copy is limited to in-frame clones, with some not included. The sample lists approximately 140,000 clones, less than 90% occurring once. The sequencing sample was made of peripheral blood. The rearrangement links TRBV30 to TRBJ2-1; no clear D. This receptor was identified in a human donor in a cohort sampled during active COVID-19. DNA of the CDR3: TGTGCCTGGAGTGTAGAGATTAAGCAGTTCTTC. It encodes CAWSVEIKQFF.